The entry below describes one T cell receptor beta chain. Looked up from germline, CDR1 is DFQATT and CDR2 is SNEGSKA (reference sequence). The CDR3 runs to 13 residues. The data belong to a study of blood T cells in healthy people across ages. Then a second PCR, running about 6 to 12 cycles, was carried out with a sample-barcoded 5' primer and a J-beta primer mix. Tags on each cDNA molecule came from a template-switch adaptor with 12 random nucleotides. MiXCR, applied by TCRdb to the 5' RACE reads, yields one record per CDR3 protein. This sample carries about 730,000 distinct CDR3 sequences, approximately 43% of them seen once, and the ten largest clones take 20% to 25%.

The sequence came from a woman in her sixties in good health. V gene TRBV20-1 combines with J gene TRBJ2-1, with D tentatively TRBD1 or TRBD2 (6 bases each). The specimen sequenced was blood. CDR3 DNA: TGCAAGCAGGGGCAGGGGACTCCCCGGGAAGGGTTCTTC. Protein: CKQGQGTPREGFF.